This T cell receptor beta chain was obtained from a study of CD8 T cells in Susac syndrome (dated by TCRdb to about 2019). Regarding the research as a whole: Whether CD8+ T cell activation and differentiation in Susac syndrome was antigen driven was tested using repertoire sequencing. The clonality of the CD8+ T cell repertoire was compared across approximately 11 healthy donors, some 14 Susac syndrome patients and around 16 multiple sclerosis patients.

What the work shows at the level of the full study, not this receptor alone: The number of individuals in the TCR sequencing and HLA analysis was recognized as being relatively small.

RNA was extracted using the RNeasy kit, and about 0.5 to 1 microgram was reverse transcribed with random hexamers. The immunoSEQ multiplex PCR assay, which covers 54 Vbeta and 13 Jbeta segments, was used to amplify TCR beta CDR3 regions. Bias from PCR amplification was corrected by using a synthetic template baseline for primer optimization and for computational correction. As for the authors' bioinformatics: Reads were annotated to V, D and J genes according to IMGT and were analyzed with immunoSEQ Analyzer, with only productive sequences retained. To calculate clonality, Shannon entropy was normalized by log2 of the number of productive unique sequences and then subtracted from one. For each patient and control, public and private clones were evaluated among the 100 most prevalent clones. A clone was defined as Susac-specific if it was absent from the healthy and MS cohorts, from approximately 980 published viral clones and from other ImmuneACCESS disease sequences. Clones were called with MiXCR by TCRdb after fastp trimmed the public reads at Q25, and only in-frame beta chains were retained. Rows are unified per CDR3 protein, each entry keeping the most common DNA and genes. These V and J calls are TCRdb output, not the study's own analysis. The sample profile shows fewer than 200,000 distinct CDR3 sequences; roughly 96% of them were found once. Around 0.16% of the sample rests with the top ten.

As regards this clonotype: What this receptor recognizes is not known. Within one base of it there is no much larger clone, and no base qualities were kept.

High-throughput TCR beta sequencing profiled peripheral blood CD8+ and CD4+ T cells from healthy donors, Susac syndrome patients and multiple sclerosis patients. The multiple sclerosis controls were treatment-naive patients who had stable or active relapsing-remitting disease and met the revised McDonald criteria. Bulk CD8+ and CD4+ T cells were purified by magnetic negative isolation, whereas CD8+ TEMRA cells were enriched by FACS. Blood was drawn into EDTA tubes, processed within 24 hours, and PBMCs were isolated by density gradient centrifugation. PBMCs intended for TCR sequencing were cryopreserved in liquid nitrogen and thawed later in a water bath at 37 degrees C. The sorted or isolated CD4+, CD8+ and CD8+ TEMRA cells reached a purity of at least 90%. The sample taken for sequencing was CD8+ T cells from PBMCs. This receptor was taken from a human donor with multiple sclerosis.

The CDR3 region reads CATSRDSDSYEQYF. In nucleotides, the sequence is TGTGCCACCAGCAGGGATAGCGACTCCTACGAGCAGTACTTC. The chain is assembled from TRBV15 and TRBJ2-7; TRBD2 is a possible D gene, resting on 5 matching bases. CDR1 LNHNV and CDR2 YYDKDF are derived from the germline V gene (reference sequence). At the junction V is shortened by 3 bases and J by 0 bases, with 9 bases in between. Reading from cysteine to phenylalanine, the CDR3 counts 14 amino acids. Only the CDR3 region is kept as DNA, spanning 42 bases read in frame from base 1.